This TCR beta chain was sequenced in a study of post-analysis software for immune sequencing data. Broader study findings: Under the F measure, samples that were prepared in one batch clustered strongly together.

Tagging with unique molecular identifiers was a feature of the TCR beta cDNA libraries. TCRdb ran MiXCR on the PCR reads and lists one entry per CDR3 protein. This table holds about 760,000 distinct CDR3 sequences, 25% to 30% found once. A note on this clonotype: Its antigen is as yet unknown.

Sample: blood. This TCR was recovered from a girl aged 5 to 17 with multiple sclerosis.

The CDR3 loop is CASSGTGLTTNEKLFF. As DNA, the CDR3 is TGTGCCAGCAGTGGGACAGGGCTTACAACTAATGAAAAACTGTTTTTT. The chain has TRBV2 and TRBJ1-4; 8 nucleotides align to TRBD1. V shed 4 bases, J shed 0 bases, and the junction held 4 bases outside the gene matches. The CDR3 runs 16 residues. The germline V gene encodes CDR1 SNHLY and CDR2 FYNNEI.